This T cell receptor beta chain appears in the sequencing data of a study of memory CD8 T cells in hepatitis C reinfection. The ends were cut back, 5 bases at V and 5 bases at J, with 13 bases in the middle. Germline V gene lookup returns CDR1 SGHAT and CDR2 FQNNGV. The CDR3 spans 14 residues. Sample time point: pre-reinfection, 55 to 20 weeks before reinfection detection. Sorted cells were sequenced directly ex vivo without any in vitro expansion. Assay used: immunoSEQ multiplex PCR; TCRdb lists only in-frame clones, some missing. The table shows approximately 50,000 clones, with about 90% occurring only once.

The clonotype originates from a man aged 18 to 35 with hepatitis C virus infection. The chain combines TRBV11-2 with TRBJ1-5; TRBD1 is a possible D gene (6 bases). Sequenced: naive CD8+ T cells sorted from blood. The CDR3 DNA sequence: TGTGCCAGCAGCCTTTTAGGGGGTGATCAGCCCCAGCATTTT. Its protein is CASSLLGGDQPQHF.